A single sample is the source of the 26 T cell receptor beta chains below, sequenced in a study of early T cells in non-severe SARS-CoV-2 infection. TCRdb re-called the 5' RACE reads through MiXCR, storing one row per CDR3 protein. The sample shows about 60,000 distinct CDR3 sequences, approximately 12% of them seen only once. The material sequenced was whole blood. The source of these receptors is an adult who was a healthcare worker with PCR-confirmed SARS-CoV-2 infection or an uninfected control (not recorded which).

This clonotype was seen ten or more times. The V gene is TRBV6-6, the J gene TRBJ1-2, with D uncertain. The CDR3 contains 14 residues. Germline loops: CDR1 MNHNY, CDR2 SVGAGI (reference sequence). Trimming cost V 0 bases and J 1 base, with 6 bases left between them. The CDR3 nucleotides read TGTGCCAGCAGTTACTCGAACCTTAACTATGGCTACACCTTC. Translated: CASSYSNLNYGYTF.

Many counts were recorded for this clonotype. The CDR3 DNA reads TGTGCCAGCAGCCCCTGGGTCGGCCATTCCTACAATGAGCAGTTCTTC. Translated: CASSPWVGHSYNEQFF. This chain uses TRBV11-2 with TRBJ2-1; D remains unclear. Germline V gene data show CDR1 as SGHAT and CDR2 as FQNNGV. Trimming pared 5 bases from V and 1 base from J, leaving 15 bases between. This CDR3 region has 16 residues.

This clonotype was seen many times. The chain carries TRBV18 and TRBJ2-3; D gene uncertain. Looked up from germline, CDR1 is KGHSH and CDR2 is LQKENI. Trimming pared 3 bases from V and 0 bases from J, leaving 13 bases between. The CDR3 runs to 16 residues. CDR3 residues: CASSPLEAASTDTQYF. The CDR3 DNA reads as TGTGCCAGCTCACCCCTAGAGGCAGCTAGCACAGATACGCAGTATTTT.

This clonotype was recorded a few times. CDR3 amino acids: CASSLVSDGRFEQFF. The DNA for the CDR3 is TGTGCCAGCAGCTTAGTTTCCGACGGGAGGTTTGAGCAGTTCTTC. The genes are TRBV7-2 and TRBJ2-1; 7 nucleotides agree with TRBD2. This CDR3 has 15 residues. V lost 1 base, J lost 9 bases, and 9 bases stayed unmatched. CDR1 and CDR2 from the germline V gene are SGHTA and FQGNSA.

This chain connects TRBV30 to TRBJ1-2; D remains unclear. V gave up 4 bases and J gave up 2 bases, with 14 bases separating them. Germline-derived CDR1 and CDR2 are GTSNPN and SVGIG (reference sequence). The CDR3 totals 14 residues. CDR3 coding DNA: TGTGCCTGGACTGCAGCAGGAGCAAACTATGGCTACACCTTC. Translation gives CAWTAAGANYGYTF.

The genes are TRBV7-2 and TRBJ1-4, with a tentative D call TRBD1 (6 bases). Germline V gene data show CDR1 as SGHTA and CDR2 as FQGNSA. This CDR3 contains 16 residues. V lost 1 base, J lost 3 bases, and 12 bases lay in between. CDR3 loop: CASSLGQVGANEKLFF. The CDR3 region has the DNA TGTGCCAGCAGCTTAGGACAGGTCGGGGCTAATGAAAAACTGTTTTTT.

This chain joins TRBV10-3 and TRBJ2-1; maybe TRBD2 (5 bases). Per the germline V gene, CDR1 is ENHRY and CDR2 is SYGVKD. V lost 8 bases and J lost 5, with 13 bases in between. This CDR3 region has 13 residues. The CDR3: CAIEGSGDNEQFF. CDR3 DNA sequence: TGTGCCATCGAAGGGAGCGGAGACAATGAGCAGTTCTTC.

Regarding this clonotype: A much larger clone differs by one base, so this may be a read error. The V and J genes are TRBV5-1 and TRBJ1-5; D is ambiguous. CDR1 is SGHRS and CDR2 is YFSETQ in the germline V gene. This CDR3 comprises 13 residues. The CDR3 is CSSSFNPNQPQHF. Written as DNA, the CDR3 is TGCTCCAGCAGCTTTAACCCTAATCAGCCCCAGCATTTT.

Of note for this clonotype: A much more abundant neighbour one base away suggests this may be a read error. The CDR3 protein is CASSCETQETQYF. The CDR3 nucleotides read TGTGCCAGCAGCTGCGAAACGCAAGAGACCCAGTACTTC. V usage is TRBV7-2 and J usage is TRBJ2-5; the D is unclear. Deletions cut 4 bases from V and 2 bases from J, with 8 bases between. Per the germline V gene, CDR1 is SGHTA and CDR2 is FQGNSA. There are 13 residues in the CDR3.

The table lists this clonotype with many counts. This chain uses TRBV7-9 with TRBJ1-1, with D maybe TRBD1 (6 bases). Germline V CDR1 and CDR2: SEHNR, FQNEAQ (reference sequence). V was trimmed by 3 bases and J by 6 bases, leaving 14 bases between them. There are 14 residues in the CDR3. Here the CDR3 DNA reads TGTGCCAGCAGCTTTGGGGCCGAGGGGGCTGAAGCTTTCTTT. This sequence encodes CASSFGAEGAEAFF.

This clonotype was picked up a small number of times. V usage is TRBV6-4 and J usage is TRBJ2-3; 9 nucleotides line up with TRBD2. Per the germline V gene, CDR1 is MRHNA and CDR2 is SNTAGT. V gave up 0 bases and J gave up 1 base; unmatched junction bases: 2. There are 16 residues in the CDR3. The CDR3 is CASSDSASGGTDTQYF. In nucleotides, the CDR3 is TGTGCCAGCAGTGACTCGGCTAGCGGGGGCACAGATACGCAGTATTTT.

In this sample, this clonotype turned up a few times. J is TRBJ1-4 and V is TRBV20-1; D is ambiguous. The CDR3 runs to 14 residues. The ends were cut back, 2 bases at V and 8 bases at J, with 15 bases in the middle. Germline CDR1 reads DFQATT; CDR2 reads SNEGSKA (reference sequence). CDR3 nucleotides: TGCAGTGCTAGAAATGGCACTTGGCGGGAAAAACTGTTTTTT. This sequence encodes CSARNGTWREKLFF.

The CDR3 bases are TGTGCCAGCAGCCAAGAGAGCGCTATCTTGGGCTTGGATGAGCAGTTCTTC. Protein product: CASSQESAILGLDEQFF. The J gene is TRBJ2-1, the V gene TRBV14, with unresolved D. This CDR3 has 17 residues. The V end was cut by 0 bases, the J end by 8 bases, with 20 bases between. Germline CDR1 is SGHDN and CDR2 is FVKESK.

There are a few counts of this clonotype. This chain links TRBV18 with TRBJ1-1; the D is unclear. Trimming left V 1 base short and J 7 bases short, with 7 bases between. This CDR3 is built from 12 residues. Per germline, CDR1 KGHSH and CDR2 LQKENI. CDR3 nucleotide sequence: TGTGCCAGCTCACCACGGCTGGGTGAAGCTTTCTTT. Protein sequence: CASSPRLGEAFF.

The chain has TRBV20-1 and TRBJ1-1, with no clear D. There are 13 residues in the CDR3. V lost 5 bases and J lost 5, with 15 bases in between. Germline values: CDR1 DFQATT, CDR2 SNEGSKA (reference sequence). The CDR3 loop reads CSAASPPGTEAFF. The DNA for the CDR3 is TGCAGTGCTGCGTCCCCCCCGGGAACTGAAGCTTTCTTT.

This clonotype was recorded a few times. V and J are TRBV5-1 and TRBJ1-4; 9 nucleotides align to TRBD1. The CDR3 extends over 14 amino acids. Germline loops: CDR1 SGHRS, CDR2 YFSETQ. The V gene end was trimmed by 4 bases and the J gene end by 6 bases; junction bases not matched to a gene: 4. The CDR3 here is CASSKGQGDEKLFF. Here the CDR3 DNA reads TGCGCCAGCAGCAAGGGACAGGGAGATGAAAAACTGTTTTTT.

Worth noting for this clonotype: This may arise from a read error, as a much more abundant clone is one base away. The V and J genes are TRBV5-7 and TRBJ1-1; D is unresolved. TRBV5-7 is an open reading frame whose function is uncertain. The CDR3 consists of 18 residues. The V end lost 1 base, the J end lost 5 bases, and 24 bases lay between the germline ends. The CDR3 is CASSLSRAGSPRRTEAFF. In DNA, the CDR3 is TGTGCCAGCAGCTTGAGTCGTGCCGGATCCCCCAGAAGGACTGAAGCTTTCTTT.

This chain uses TRBV7-2 with TRBJ1-5, with TRBD1 as a possible D gene (5 bases). The CDR3 loop spans 17 amino acids. Germline V gene sequence: CDR1 SGHTA, CDR2 FQGNSA. V dropped 2 bases and J dropped 6 bases, with 20 bases sitting between them. The CDR3: CASSLRPPTNGGQPQHF. CDR3 coding DNA: TGTGCCAGCAGCTTACGCCCCCCAACGAATGGGGGTCAGCCCCAGCATTTT.

The chain carries TRBV6-2 or TRBV6-3 and TRBJ2-5; possible D gene TRBD2, 6 bases. The V end was cut by 7 bases, the J end by 5 bases, with 17 bases between. Germline CDR1 is MNHEY and CDR2 is SVGEGT. The CDR3 consists of 14 residues. In DNA form, the CDR3 reads TGTGCCAGCACCCCTGGCGGGGTAAGGGAGACCCAGTACTTC. The encoded protein is CASTPGGVRETQYF.

The CDR3 sequence: CSISGGTYEQYF. DNA for the CDR3: TGCAGCATTAGCGGGGGGACCTACGAGCAGTACTTC. V is TRBV29-1 and J is TRBJ2-7, with TRBD2 matching 10 bases. The J segment lost 2 bases and the V segment lost 8 bases, leaving 3 bases of the junction unmatched. The germline CDR1 and CDR2 sequences are SQVTM and ANQGSEA. The CDR3 spans 12 residues.

This clonotype has a handful of counts. The V call is TRBV20-1, the J call TRBJ1-1; D is perhaps TRBD1 (6 bases). Germline CDR1 and CDR2: DFQATT and SNEGSKA (reference sequence). Trimming removed 7 bases from V and 5 bases from J, with 11 bases in between. The CDR3 is made up of 11 amino acids. The CDR3 reads CSVYRETEAFF. The DNA for the CDR3 is TGCAGTGTGTACAGGGAGACTGAAGCTTTCTTT.

The chain uses TRBV7-2 and TRBJ1-2; the match to TRBD1 covers 8 bases. The CDR3 runs to 14 residues. CDR1 and CDR2 (germline): SGHTA, FQGNSA. V dropped 7 bases and J dropped 7; count of bases not matched to a gene: 11. CDR3 DNA sequence: TGTGCCAGCACTAAGGACAGGGTAAATTCTGGCTACACCTTC. Its protein is CASTKDRVNSGYTF. The whole variable domain, remainder taken from reference TRBV7-2 and TRBJ1-2, is GAGVSQSPSNKVTEKGKDVELRCDPISGHTALYWYRQSLGQGLEFLIYFQGNSAPDKSGLPSDRFSAERTGGSVSTLTIQRTQQEDSAVYLCASTKDRVNSGYTFGSGTRLTVV.

The chain links TRBV3-1 to TRBJ2-3; 9 bases agree with TRBD2. Trimming at V came to 6 bases and at J to 2 bases, leaving 12 bases not matched to a gene. CDR3 length: 17 residues. Germline assignment: CDR1 LGHDT and CDR2 YNNKEL (reference sequence). In DNA form, the CDR3 reads TGTGCCAGCAGTGACAGAGGGCTAGCGGGACTCACAGATACGCAGTATTTT. It is translated as CASSDRGLAGLTDTQYF.

This clonotype was seen more than once but under ten times. The chain carries TRBV5-1 and TRBJ2-3, with TRBD2 as a possible D gene (6 bases). The germline CDR1 and CDR2 sequences are SGHRS and YFSETQ. V lost 4 bases, J lost 5 bases, and 14 bases lay in between. This CDR3 has 14 amino acids. CDR3 coding DNA: TGCGCCAGCAGCCCGACTAGTTCCGGAGATACGCAGTATTTT. It codes for CASSPTSSGDTQYF.

This clonotype appeared a few times. The chain employs TRBV20-1 and TRBJ1-2; D is perhaps TRBD1 (5 bases). The germline CDR1 and CDR2 sequences are DFQATT and SNEGSKA (reference sequence). This CDR3 comprises 14 residues. V lost 5 bases and J 1 base, leaving 14 bases between the germline ends. The CDR3 spells CSAWDRDRNYGYTF. Here the CDR3 DNA reads TGCAGTGCTTGGGATCGGGACCGTAACTATGGCTACACCTTC.

This clonotype was detected a few times. V and J are TRBV7-2 and TRBJ2-3; unclear D gene. Germline V gene sequence: CDR1 SGHTA, CDR2 FQGNSA. V was shortened by 6 bases and J by 3 bases, with 10 bases between the two germline ends. CDR3 length equals 13 residues. The CDR3 protein is CASSRWQTDTQYF. CDR3 coding DNA: TGTGCCAGCAGTCGGTGGCAGACAGATACGCAGTATTTT.